This T cell receptor (beta chain) appears in the sequencing data of a study of blood T cell repertoires in COVID-19. For the study at large: PBMCs, B-cell-depleted T cells, or T cells were the source of the cDNA or gDNA that made up the material.

Original handling: The authors estimated nucleated cell counts from reference gene primer amplification. The method was immunoSEQ multiplex PCR; TCRdb's version includes in-frame clones alone and lacks a portion of them. That table supplies the V and J calls and clone size; D and trimming were determined from the DNA. The table records some 490,000 clones, about 88% of them present only once. CDR3 length equals 14 residues. Between the trimmed V and J ends, which lost 6 bases and 6 bases, there was a span of 18 bases. The germline gives CDR1 SGHNT, CDR2 YYREEE (reference sequence). Cohorts were assigned according to the clinical history that participants reported. Resolution of symptoms, clearance, or two negative PCRs was present in recovered Cohort 3 donors.

Specimen: PBMCs or T cells enriched from blood (not recorded which). The chain is built from TRBV5-4 and TRBJ1-1; tentative D call: TRBD1 (6 bases). This receptor was obtained from a woman aged 60-75 years who had recovered from COVID-19. In nucleotides, the CDR3 is TGTGCCAGCACCTCAGGGGAGACGAGGTCTGAAGCTTTCTTT. Translating it yields CASTSGETRSEAFF.